Listed below are T cell receptor beta chains from one sample, sequenced in a study of vaccination effects on CD4 cells after COVID-19. Their target antigens are unknown. The table came from immunoSEQ multiplex PCR; TCRdb's copy has only in-frame clones and leaves some out. Found here are around 66,000 clones, 74% of them singletons; the top ten hold about 2%. The sample consisted of CD4+ T cells from PBMCs cultured without peptide, taken after COVID-19 vaccination. The source of these receptors is a human donor who received a COVID-19 vaccine. Each CDR3 is given with its conserved first and last residue. The order of the fields is clone size, J gene, D gene, V gene, CDR3 DNA, CDR3 protein. The D gene is left open where the match is weak. The size entry is marked missing in some rows and otherwise reads once, few, many or a size class.

clone size: -
J gene: TRBJ2-6
D gene: TRBD1
V gene: TRBV10-3
CDR3 DNA: TGTGCCATCAGCCCCTCCCAGGGGGCGAGCTCTGGGGCCAACGTCCTGACTTTC
CDR3 protein: CAISPSQGASSGANVLTF

clone size: -
J gene: TRBJ1-2
D gene: -
V gene: TRBV2
CDR3 DNA: TGTGCCAGCAGTGAGCGGCAGGGGTTCGGCTACACCTTC
CDR3 protein: CASSERQGFGYTF

clone size: -
J gene: TRBJ1-4
D gene: -
V gene: TRBV28
CDR3 DNA: TGTGCCAGCACCAAACCGAAGGGGGGTTCTGAAAAACTGTTTTTT
CDR3 protein: CASTKPKGGSEKLFF

clone size: -
J gene: TRBJ2-3
D gene: -
V gene: TRBV29-1
CDR3 DNA: TGCAGCGAAGTCTCGCGCCCAGATACGCAGTATTTT
CDR3 protein: CSEVSRPDTQYF

clone size: once
J gene: TRBJ2-5
D gene: TRBD1
V gene: TRBV11-2
CDR3 DNA: TGTGCCAGCAGCTCCTTAAGGGGGCGAGGAGAGACCCAGTACTTC
CDR3 protein: CASSSLRGRGETQYF

clone size: few
J gene: TRBJ1-1
D gene: -
V gene: TRBV19
CDR3 DNA: TGTGCCAGTAGCGCCGGGACGGCGAACACTGAAGCTTTCTTT
CDR3 protein: CASSAGTANTEAFF

clone size: -
J gene: TRBJ2-5
D gene: -
V gene: TRBV18
CDR3 DNA: TGTGCCAGCTCACAACCGGGACTTAGAAGGCAGACCCAGTACTTC
CDR3 protein: CASSQPGLRRQTQYF

clone size: -
J gene: TRBJ1-2
D gene: -
V gene: TRBV3-1/TRBV3-2
CDR3 DNA: TGTGCCAGCAGCCAAGATTGGGGGCGGTTCTATGGCTACACCTTC
CDR3 protein: CASSQDWGRFYGYTF

clone size: -
J gene: TRBJ2-4
D gene: -
V gene: TRBV6-6
CDR3 DNA: TGTGCCAGCAGTTATCAATCGGGCCAAAACATTCAGTACTTC
CDR3 protein: CASSYQSGQNIQYF

clone size: -
J gene: TRBJ1-5
D gene: -
V gene: TRBV5-6
CDR3 DNA: TGTGCCAGCAGCTTGGTAGGTTTCGGGCAGCCCCAGCATTTT
CDR3 protein: CASSLVGFGQPQHF

clone size: -
J gene: TRBJ1-5
D gene: -
V gene: TRBV12-3/TRBV12-4
CDR3 DNA: TGTGCCAGCAGTTTTGGGGGTCAGCCCCAGCATTTT
CDR3 protein: CASSFGGQPQHF

clone size: -
J gene: TRBJ2-1
D gene: -
V gene: TRBV5-3
CDR3 DNA: TGTGCCAGAAGCTTGAATCCGGGGCCAAGCTCCTACAATGAGCAGTTCTTC
CDR3 protein: CARSLNPGPSSYNEQFF

clone size: -
J gene: TRBJ2-5
D gene: -
V gene: TRBV5-4
CDR3 DNA: TGTGCCAGCAGCTGGGACCTTCTTTCGGAGACCCAGTACTTC
CDR3 protein: CASSWDLLSETQYF

clone size: -
J gene: TRBJ1-4
D gene: -
V gene: TRBV11-2
CDR3 DNA: TGTGCCAGCAGCTTAGGCGAAAAACTGTTTTTT
CDR3 protein: CASSLGEKLFF

clone size: few
J gene: TRBJ1-1
D gene: -
V gene: TRBV30
CDR3 DNA: TGTGCCTGGAGTAGACAGGCGACCACTGAAGCTTTCTTT
CDR3 protein: CAWSRQATTEAFF

clone size: -
J gene: TRBJ2-3
D gene: -
V gene: TRBV15
CDR3 DNA: TGTGCCACCAGCAGGGGCATCACAGATACGCAGTATTTT
CDR3 protein: CATSRGITDTQYF

clone size: few
J gene: TRBJ1-1
D gene: -
V gene: TRBV7-3
CDR3 DNA: TGTGCCAGCAGCCTAGGACAGCCCCCATATGAAGCTTTCTTT
CDR3 protein: CASSLGQPPYEAFF

clone size: -
J gene: TRBJ1-1
D gene: -
V gene: TRBV29-1
CDR3 DNA: TGCAGCGTTGATCGTGAGGGGGACACTGAAGCTTTCTTT
CDR3 protein: CSVDREGDTEAFF

clone size: once
J gene: TRBJ1-3
D gene: -
V gene: TRBV12-5
CDR3 DNA: TGTGCTAGTGAACGCGGGGAGAGCTCTGGAAACACCATATATTTT
CDR3 protein: CASERGESSGNTIYF

clone size: -
J gene: TRBJ1-5
D gene: -
V gene: TRBV24-1
CDR3 DNA: TGTGCCACCAGTGATTCAGTAGGGGTGTGGGATCAGCCCCAGCATTTT
CDR3 protein: CATSDSVGVWDQPQHF

clone size: -
J gene: TRBJ2-2
D gene: -
V gene: TRBV12-5
CDR3 DNA: TGTGCTAGTGGTTTGGTACTGAGACCCGGGCCGGAGCTGTTTTTT
CDR3 protein: CASGLVLRPGPELFF

clone size: -
J gene: TRBJ1-4
D gene: -
V gene: TRBV12-5
CDR3 DNA: TGTGCTAGTGGTTTGGTACAGAGGGGTTTTCTTAGGGCAACTAATGAAAAACTGTTTTTT
CDR3 protein: CASGLVQRGFLRATNEKLFF

clone size: few
J gene: TRBJ1-6
D gene: TRBD1
V gene: TRBV2
CDR3 DNA: TGTGCCAGCAGGGGACAGGGGAATTCACCCCTCCACTTT
CDR3 protein: CASRGQGNSPLHF

clone size: -
J gene: TRBJ2-2
D gene: TRBD1
V gene: TRBV24-1
CDR3 DNA: TGTGCCACCACGGACAGGACTGGGAACACCGGGGAGCTGTTTTTT
CDR3 protein: CATTDRTGNTGELFF

clone size: -
J gene: TRBJ1-1
D gene: -
V gene: TRBV18
CDR3 DNA: TGTGCCAGCTCACCAGGGGATTGGGTCACTGAAGCTTTCTTT
CDR3 protein: CASSPGDWVTEAFF

clone size: -
J gene: TRBJ2-3
D gene: -
V gene: TRBV3-1/TRBV3-2
CDR3 DNA: TGTGCCAGCAGCCAGGCGACTAGGAAGTTTAATGTCGCGGGAACGCAGTATTTT
CDR3 protein: CASSQATRKFNVAGTQYF

clone size: -
J gene: TRBJ2-3
D gene: -
V gene: TRBV9
CDR3 DNA: TGTGCCAGCAGCGTTTACAAGGCGGGGAGCACAGATACGCAGTATTTT
CDR3 protein: CASSVYKAGSTDTQYF

clone size: -
J gene: TRBJ1-5
D gene: -
V gene: TRBV2
CDR3 DNA: TGTGCCAGCAGTGAAGCGCAGGACCCCTCACAGCCCCAGCATTTT
CDR3 protein: CASSEAQDPSQPQHF

clone size: -
J gene: TRBJ2-1
D gene: -
V gene: TRBV24-1
CDR3 DNA: TGTGCCACCAGTGACCCTTACAGGGTCAATGAGCAGTTCTTC
CDR3 protein: CATSDPYRVNEQFF

clone size: few
J gene: TRBJ1-1
D gene: -
V gene: TRBV10-1
CDR3 DNA: TGCGCCAGCAGACAGGGTTTGGACACTGAAGCTTTCTTT
CDR3 protein: CASRQGLDTEAFF

clone size: -
J gene: TRBJ1-2
D gene: -
V gene: TRBV9
CDR3 DNA: TGTGCCAGCACCCCCGGAGGGGATATACGTGGCTACACCTTC
CDR3 protein: CASTPGGDIRGYTF

clone size: -
J gene: TRBJ2-5
D gene: TRBD2
V gene: TRBV7-2
CDR3 DNA: TGTGCCAGCAGCTTACGGACTAGCGGGGGCGTAGAGACCCAGTACTTC
CDR3 protein: CASSLRTSGGVETQYF

clone size: -
J gene: TRBJ1-3
D gene: -
V gene: TRBV6-6
CDR3 DNA: TGTGCCAGCAGGACACAGGCTGTAGCTGGAAACACCATATATTTT
CDR3 protein: CASRTQAVAGNTIYF

clone size: -
J gene: TRBJ2-3
D gene: TRBD1
V gene: TRBV5-1
CDR3 DNA: TGCGCCAGCAGCCCCTGGACAGGGGTCGATACGCAGTATTTT
CDR3 protein: CASSPWTGVDTQYF

clone size: -
J gene: TRBJ2-1
D gene: -
V gene: TRBV4-3
CDR3 DNA: TGCGCCAGCAGCCACAGGAATGAGCAGTTCTTC
CDR3 protein: CASSHRNEQFF

clone size: -
J gene: TRBJ2-3
D gene: -
V gene: TRBV7-2
CDR3 DNA: TGTGCCAGCAGCGAAAGAGGGGACCGCACAGATACGCAGTATTTT
CDR3 protein: CASSERGDRTDTQYF

clone size: -
J gene: TRBJ1-1
D gene: -
V gene: TRBV7-2
CDR3 DNA: TGTGCCAGCAGCTGGACGGTGAACACTGAAGCTTTCTTT
CDR3 protein: CASSWTVNTEAFF

clone size: -
J gene: TRBJ1-2
D gene: TRBD1
V gene: TRBV9
CDR3 DNA: TGTGCCAGCGCCGCGACAGGGGTCTCTAACTATGGCTACACCTTC
CDR3 protein: CASAATGVSNYGYTF

clone size: -
J gene: TRBJ2-4
D gene: -
V gene: TRBV24-1
CDR3 DNA: TGTGCCACCAGTGATTTCAGAGGGGGAGTAAACATTCAGTACTTC
CDR3 protein: CATSDFRGGVNIQYF

clone size: -
J gene: TRBJ2-5
D gene: TRBD1
V gene: TRBV3-1/TRBV3-2
CDR3 DNA: TGTGCCAGCAGCCAGCGGGACAGGATCCAAGAGACCCAGTACTTC
CDR3 protein: CASSQRDRIQETQYF